This TCR beta chain was retrieved from a study of cytomegalovirus exposure and HLA in healthy donors. The PCR contained 60 Vbeta and 13 Jbeta primers. Repertoires were generated with immunoSEQ multiplex PCR, while TCRdb's copy carries only in-frame clones and drops some. The sample carries around 150,000 clones, approximately 79% recorded once. General study points: Researchers reported in a later analysis that a missense DCLRE1C variant was tied to TCR beta V- and J-gene trimming.

Notes on this clone: The antigen is not known.

The V and J ends lost 3 bases and 2 bases respectively, with 19 bases between them. CDR1 is KGHSH and CDR2 is LQKENI in the germline V gene. The CDR3 loop spans 18 amino acids. This TCR was sampled from a man in his fifties in good health and CMV-seropositive. Sequenced input: PBMCs. This chain uses TRBV18 with TRBJ2-2, with a tentative D call TRBD1 (5 bases). For the CDR3, the DNA is TGTGCCAGCTCACCCCTCCCAGGCGGCAGGGCAAACACCGGGGAGCTGTTTTTT. This gives the protein CASSPLPGGRANTGELFF. The full variable domain, in which reference TRBV18 and TRBJ2-2 provide the parts outside the CDR3, is NAGVMQNPRHLVRRRGQEARLRCSPMKGHSHVYWYRQLPEEGLKFMVYLQKENIIDESGMPKERFSAEFPKEGPSILRIQQVVRGDSAAYFCASSPLPGGRANTGELFFGEGSRLTVL.